The rows below give T cell receptor beta chains drawn from one sample of a study of monozygotic twins with inflammatory bowel disease. Following a re-call of the 5' RACE reads, TCRdb has one entry per CDR3 protein and lacks DNA. Its clone listing holds around 230,000 distinct CDR3 sequences. The sample consisted of blood. Every receptor here comes from a human donor with ulcerative colitis or Crohn's disease, or a healthy co-twin of an affected twin (not recorded which). CDR3s include the opening cysteine and the closing phenylalanine or tryptophan. Each record gives: J gene, V gene, CDR3 protein.

j_call: TRBJ2-1
v_call: TRBV2
cdr3_aa: CASNFITGGYNEQFF

j_call: TRBJ2-2
v_call: TRBV12-3/TRBV12-4
cdr3_aa: CASSSSRAAAGELFF

j_call: TRBJ1-1
v_call: TRBV7-2
cdr3_aa: CASSLVDNTNTEAFF

j_call: TRBJ1-1
v_call: TRBV20-1
cdr3_aa: CSARGTGLGTEAFF

j_call: TRBJ2-7
v_call: TRBV19
cdr3_aa: CASSADGRIATYEQYF

j_call: TRBJ1-2
v_call: TRBV19
cdr3_aa: CASSLERNYTF

j_call: TRBJ1-2
v_call: TRBV6-1
cdr3_aa: CASGDDNYGYTF

j_call: TRBJ1-1
v_call: TRBV15
cdr3_aa: CATSRGSGNTEAFF

j_call: TRBJ1-5
v_call: TRBV12-3/TRBV12-4
cdr3_aa: CASSSTRNQPQHF

j_call: TRBJ1-2
v_call: TRBV5-5
cdr3_aa: CASSIQGLLNYGYTF

j_call: TRBJ1-5
v_call: TRBV19
cdr3_aa: CASSMRPNQPQHF